This T cell receptor beta chain emerged from a study of blood T cell repertoires in COVID-19. On the study more broadly: Specimens from acute and convalescent COVID-19 originated in the United States, Italy and Spain. Sources were T cells, B-cell-depleted T cells, or PBMCs; the material itself was cDNA or gDNA.

In the original analysis: The authors estimated nucleated cell counts from reference gene primer amplification. The repertoire was sequenced with immunoSEQ multiplex PCR; TCRdb's copy has only in-frame clones and lacks some. That table furnishes V, J and clone size, whereas the DNA furnished D and trimming. The top ten hold 18% of the sample, which has roughly 200,000 clones, more than 75% seen once. V lost 0 bases to trimming and J lost 5 bases; unmatched junction nucleotides: 15. The CDR3 spans 18 residues. Germline-derived CDR1 and CDR2 are SGDLS and YYNGEE. During active infection, Seattle patients enrolled and were then monitored through disease.

The TCR sequence derives from a person between 65 and 80 years old with COVID-19, enrolled during active disease. Sequencing used peripheral blood. V is TRBV9 and J is TRBJ1-2; 8 bases line up with TRBD1. The CDR3 spells CASSVGGGQGKQAYGYTF. In DNA form, the CDR3 reads TGTGCCAGCAGCGTAGGGGGAGGACAGGGAAAACAAGCTTATGGCTACACCTTC. Full variable domain (missing parts from reference TRBV9 and TRBJ1-2): DSGVTQTPKHLITATGQRVTLRCSPRSGDLSVYWYQQSLDQGLQFLIQYYNGEERAKGNILERFSAQQFPDLHSELNLSSLELGDSALYFCASSVGGGQGKQAYGYTFGSGTRLTVV.